Following are 12 T cell receptor beta chains from one sample sequenced in a study of blood T cell repertoires in COVID-19. TCRdb's copy holds only in-frame clones and misses some; the assay was immunoSEQ multiplex PCR. The sample has about 130,000 clones; roughly four fifths are singletons. The sequenced sample was peripheral blood. These receptors were collected from a human donor in a cohort sampled during active COVID-19.

The gene calls are TRBV5-1 and TRBJ2-7, with D hard to call. Between the trimmed V and J ends, which lost 4 bases and 5 bases, there was a span of 16 bases. CDR1 SGHRS and CDR2 YFSETQ come from the germline V gene. This CDR3 comprises 14 residues. The CDR3 region is CASSPLPGPNEQYF. In DNA form, the CDR3 reads TGCGCCAGCAGCCCGCTCCCGGGTCCCAACGAGCAGTACTTC.

V usage is TRBV3-1 (or the pseudogene TRBV3-2) and J usage is TRBJ1-3; a weak D match, TRBD1 (6 bases). Germline values: CDR1 LGHDT, CDR2 YNNKEL (reference sequence). The CDR3 is 15 residues long. The V end lost 6 bases, the J end lost 2 bases, and 14 bases lay between the germline ends. CDR3: CASRNRQAPGNTIYF. The CDR3 nucleotides read TGTGCCAGCAGGAATAGACAGGCCCCTGGAAACACCATATATTTT.

This clone appeared once. The V and J genes are TRBV6-6 and TRBJ1-1, with D hard to call. The CDR3 runs 14 residues. CDR1 is MNHNY, CDR2 SVGAGI, per germline (reference sequence). The V and J ends lost 2 bases and 1 base respectively, with 8 bases between them. CDR3 amino acids: CASSYSGWNTEAFF. The CDR3 bases are TGTGCCAGCAGTTACAGCGGGTGGAACACTGAAGCTTTCTTT.

J is TRBJ1-6 and V is TRBV5-1, with D tentatively TRBD1 (6 bases). The CDR3 is 14 amino acids. CDR1 SGHRS and CDR2 YFSETQ come from the germline V gene. Trimming stripped 5 bases from V and 7 bases from J, with 13 bases between. The CDR3 here is CASRIDRNNSPLHF. The CDR3 DNA reads as TGCGCCAGCAGAATAGACAGGAACAATTCACCCCTCCACTTT.

The V and J genes are TRBV18 and TRBJ2-5, with D possibly TRBD2 on 7 matching bases. This CDR3 is built from 15 residues. Germline V CDR1 and CDR2: KGHSH, LQKENI. The V end lost 6 bases, the J end lost 2 bases, and 16 bases lay between the germline ends. The DNA for the CDR3 is TGTGCCAGCTCGCAGCTGGGGGGGCGTCAAGAGACCCAGTACTTC. Residues: CASSQLGGRQETQYF.

V and J are TRBV19 and TRBJ1-1; D is undetermined. This CDR3 comprises 14 residues. V lost 3 bases and J 3 bases, leaving 11 bases between the germline ends. CDR1 is LNHDA, CDR2 SQIVND, per germline (reference sequence). CDR3 in DNA: TGTGCCAGTAGTATCGGCAGGTGGGACACTGAAGCTTTCTTT. Translation gives CASSIGRWDTEAFF.

The chain links TRBV13 to TRBJ1-2; 7 nucleotides match TRBD1. This CDR3 region has 14 residues. V was pared by 4 bases and J by 3 bases, with 5 bases of the junction left unmatched. Per the germline V gene, CDR1 is PRHDT and CDR2 is FYEKMQ (reference sequence). The CDR3 protein is CASSYRGRDYGYTF. CDR3 coding DNA: TGTGCCAGCAGCTACAGGGGAAGGGACTATGGCTACACCTTC.

This clone was counted once. The rearrangement links TRBV10-1 to TRBJ1-1; the D gene is possibly TRBD1 (6 bases). Germline V gene sequence: CDR1 WNHNN, CDR2 SYGVQD (reference sequence). V lost 0 bases to trimming and J lost 0 bases, with 11 bases between them. CDR3 length equals 16 residues. The CDR3 DNA reads TGCGCCAGCAGTGAGTCGGGGGCAGGGGTGAACACTGAAGCTTTCTTT. Encoded protein: CASSESGAGVNTEAFF.

This chain links TRBV7-2 with TRBJ1-2, with 9 bases identical to TRBD1. CDR3 length: 16 residues. Germline V CDR1 and CDR2: SGHTA, FQGNSA. J gave up 8 bases and V 5 bases, and 15 bases lay outside the gene matches. Written as DNA, the CDR3 is TGTGCCAGCAGCCAATCTAGGCCCGGGACAGGGTTAGGCTACACCTTC. It translates to CASSQSRPGTGLGYTF.

This rearrangement joins TRBV7-9 to TRBJ2-7; D uncertain. Germline V gives CDR1 SEHNR, CDR2 FQNEAQ (reference sequence). Trimming removed 1 base at V and 4 bases at J, with 5 bases between. CDR3 length equals 12 residues. The CDR3 coding sequence is TGTGCCAGCAGCTTAGAACTTTACGAGCAGTACTTC. It is translated as CASSLELYEQYF.

The J gene is TRBJ2-1, the V gene TRBV29-1; D is unclear. CDR3 length: 13 amino acids. Germline V lookup: CDR1 SQVTM, CDR2 ANQGSEA. The V end lost 4 bases, the J end lost 7 bases, and 14 bases lay between the germline ends. The CDR3 protein is CSVAVARWNEQFF. CDR3 DNA sequence: TGCAGCGTTGCAGTGGCACGCTGGAATGAGCAGTTCTTC.

The gene calls are TRBV11-2 and TRBJ1-2, with D possibly matching TRBD1 (5 bases). The germline V gene has CDR1 SGHAT and CDR2 FQNNGV. V shed 4 bases and J shed 0 bases, with 9 bases lying between them. The CDR3 has 14 amino acids. CDR3 nucleotides: TGTGCCAGCAGCTCGGACATAACTAACTATGGCTACACCTTC. Translating gives CASSSDITNYGYTF.